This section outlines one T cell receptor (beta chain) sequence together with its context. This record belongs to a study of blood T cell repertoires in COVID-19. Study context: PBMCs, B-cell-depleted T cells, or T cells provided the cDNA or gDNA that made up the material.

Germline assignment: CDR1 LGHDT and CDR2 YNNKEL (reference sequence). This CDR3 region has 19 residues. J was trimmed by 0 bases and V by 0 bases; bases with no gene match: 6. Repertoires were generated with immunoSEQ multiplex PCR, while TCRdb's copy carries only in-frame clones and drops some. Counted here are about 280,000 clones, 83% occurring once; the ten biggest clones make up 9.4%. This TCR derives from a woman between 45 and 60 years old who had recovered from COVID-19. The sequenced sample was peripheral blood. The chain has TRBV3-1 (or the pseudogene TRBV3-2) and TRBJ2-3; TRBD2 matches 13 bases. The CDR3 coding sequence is TGTGCCAGCAGCCAAGATGGGGGACTAGCGGGGTATAGCACAGATACGCAGTATTTT. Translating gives CASSQDGGLAGYSTDTQYF.